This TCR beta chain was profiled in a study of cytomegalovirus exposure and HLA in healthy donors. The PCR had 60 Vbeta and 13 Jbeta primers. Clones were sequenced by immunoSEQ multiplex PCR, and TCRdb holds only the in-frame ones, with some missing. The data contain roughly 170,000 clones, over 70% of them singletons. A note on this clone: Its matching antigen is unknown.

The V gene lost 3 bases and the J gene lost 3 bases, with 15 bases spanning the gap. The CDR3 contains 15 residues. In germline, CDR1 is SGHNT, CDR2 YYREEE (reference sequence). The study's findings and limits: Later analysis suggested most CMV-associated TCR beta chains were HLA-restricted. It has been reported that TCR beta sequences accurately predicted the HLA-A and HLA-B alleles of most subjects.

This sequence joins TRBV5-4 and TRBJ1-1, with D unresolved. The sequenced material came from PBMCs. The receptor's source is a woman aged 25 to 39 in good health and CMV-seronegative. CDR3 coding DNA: TGTGCCAGCAGCTCGGGAGGAGGGTGGTACACTGAAGCTTTCTTT. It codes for CASSSGGGWYTEAFF. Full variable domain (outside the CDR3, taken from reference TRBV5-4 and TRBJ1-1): ETGVTQSPTHLIKTRGQQVTLRCSSQSGHNTVSWYQQALGQGPQFIFQYYREEENGRGNFPPRFSGLQFPNYSSELNVNALELDDSALYLCASSSGGGWYTEAFFGQGTRLTVV.